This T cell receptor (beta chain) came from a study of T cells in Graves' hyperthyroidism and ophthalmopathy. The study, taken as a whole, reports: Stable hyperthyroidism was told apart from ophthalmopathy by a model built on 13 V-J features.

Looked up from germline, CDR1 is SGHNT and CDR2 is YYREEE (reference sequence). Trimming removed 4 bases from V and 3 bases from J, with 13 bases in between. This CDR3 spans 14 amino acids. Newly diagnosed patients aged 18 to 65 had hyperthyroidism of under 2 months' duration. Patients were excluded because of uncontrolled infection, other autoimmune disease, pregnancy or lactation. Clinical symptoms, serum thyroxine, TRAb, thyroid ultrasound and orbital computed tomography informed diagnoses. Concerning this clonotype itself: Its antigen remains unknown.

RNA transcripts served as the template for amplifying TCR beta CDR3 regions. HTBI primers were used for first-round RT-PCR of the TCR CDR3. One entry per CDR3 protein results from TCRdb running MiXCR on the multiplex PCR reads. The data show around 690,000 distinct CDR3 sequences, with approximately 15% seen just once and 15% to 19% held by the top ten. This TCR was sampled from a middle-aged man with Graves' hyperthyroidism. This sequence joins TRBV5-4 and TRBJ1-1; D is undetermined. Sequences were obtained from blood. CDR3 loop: CASSREILDTEAFF. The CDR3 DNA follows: TGTGCCAGCAGCCGGGAGATTCTGGACACTGAAGCTTTCTTT.